The rows below give T cell receptor beta chains drawn from one sample of a study of blood T cell repertoires in COVID-19. Libraries were prepared by immunoSEQ multiplex PCR; TCRdb keeps only in-frame clonotypes and omits some of them. In the table there are a few hundred thousand clones, roughly 90% of which are singletons. Specimen: peripheral blood. Source of these receptors: a woman in her 30s with active or convalescent COVID-19. Each CDR3 is given with its conserved first and last residue. The D gene is left open where the match is weak. The size of a clone is reported for some rows only, either as once, few or many, or as a class for expanded clones.

TRBV6-4	TRBJ2-2	TRBD1	-	TGTGCCAGCAGTGACGTACAGGGGGCTAACACCGGGGAGCTGTTTTTT	CASSDVQGANTGELFF
TRBV10-3	TRBJ1-2	TRBD1	-	TGTGCCATCAGGAGGTGGGGACAGGGATCGGGCTACACCTTC	CAIRRWGQGSGYTF
TRBV5-8	TRBJ2-1	-	-	TGTGCCAGCAGCTTAGTGGGGGCCTCCTACAATGAGCAGTTCTTC	CASSLVGASYNEQFF
TRBV7-2	TRBJ2-1	TRBD2	-	TGTGCCAGCAGCTTAGCCGGGACTAGCAATGAGCAGTTCTTC	CASSLAGTSNEQFF
TRBV6-2/TRBV6-3	TRBJ2-5	-	-	TGTGCCAGCAGTTACCCGGACTCTTCGGAGACCCAGTACTTC	CASSYPDSSETQYF
TRBV30	TRBJ1-1	-	-	TGTGCCTGGAGTCCCCGTGGGCGGAACACTGAAGCTTTCTTT	CAWSPRGRNTEAFF
TRBV20-1	TRBJ1-5	-	-	TGCAGTGCTAGTGTGTGGGACACTAGCAATCAGCCCCAGCATTTT	CSASVWDTSNQPQHF
TRBV19	TRBJ1-4	-	-	TGTGCCAGTAGTATAGCCGGTTTGGGCGAAAAACTGTTTTTT	CASSIAGLGEKLFF
TRBV6-5	TRBJ2-2	-	-	TGTGCCAGCAATGGACAGCGAAACACCGGGGAGCTGTTTTTT	CASNGQRNTGELFF
TRBV6-2/TRBV6-3	TRBJ1-6	-	-	TGTGCCAGCAGTTACGCAGGGCATTCACCCCTCCACTTT	CASSYAGHSPLHF
TRBV10-3	TRBJ1-5	-	few	TGTGCCATATCCCAGAACAATCAGCCCCAGCATTTT	CAISQNNQPQHF
TRBV7-9	TRBJ1-3	TRBD1	-	TGTGCCAGCAGCTTAGCGACCGGGACAGGGGACTCTGGAAACACCATATATTTT	CASSLATGTGDSGNTIYF
TRBV10-3	TRBJ1-3	-	-	TGTGCCATCAGCCTTGGAAACACCATATATTTT	CAISLGNTIYF
TRBV5-8	TRBJ2-4	-	-	TGTGCCAGCAGCGCCGGGTCACTTCAGTACTTC	CASSAGSLQYF
TRBV27	TRBJ1-4	-	-	TGTGCCAGCAGTTTATCGCCGACGGGTTCTAAACTGTTTTTT	CASSLSPTGSKLFF